The next 24 T cell receptor beta chains were all read from a single sample in a study of shared clonotypes between healthy human individuals. Sequenced by immunoSEQ multiplex PCR; TCRdb stores in-frame clones only, minus some. In the table there are roughly 650,000 clones, about 97% of which are singletons. Sequencing was done on a sample of naive CD4+ T cells sorted from blood. Subset: CD45RA+ positively selected. The receptors originated from a woman younger than 45 in good health.

The chain links TRBV18 to TRBJ2-5; maybe TRBD1 (5 bases). Trimming cost V 3 bases and J 5 bases, with 7 bases left between them. This CDR3 comprises 12 residues. Germline loops: CDR1 KGHSH, CDR2 LQKENI. This CDR3 reads CASSPTEETQYF. Here the CDR3 DNA reads TGTGCCAGCTCACCGACAGAGGAGACCCAGTACTTC.

The chain joins TRBV29-1 to TRBJ2-5; D might be TRBD2 (5 bases). Trimming took off 7 bases at V and 3 bases at J, with 12 bases between the two ends. The CDR3 loop spans 12 amino acids. The germline V gene encodes CDR1 SQVTM and CDR2 ANQGSEA. This CDR3 is CSASLGEETQYF. In DNA, the CDR3 is TGCAGCGCGTCACTCGGGGAAGAGACCCAGTACTTC.

This clone was recorded once. The rearrangement joins TRBV9 to TRBJ2-5, with 9 bases matching TRBD1. Germline assignment: CDR1 SGDLS and CDR2 YYNGEE. Losses at the gene ends were 4 bases for V and 4 bases for J; bases not matched to a gene: 5. The CDR3 is 14 residues long. This CDR3 is CASSKTGGSETQYF. Here the CDR3 DNA reads TGTGCCAGCAGCAAGACAGGGGGGTCAGAGACCCAGTACTTC. The full variable domain, in which reference TRBV9 and TRBJ2-5 provide the parts outside the CDR3, is DSGVTQTPKHLITATGQRVTLRCSPRSGDLSVYWYQQSLDQGLQFLIQYYNGEERAKGNILERFSAQQFPDLHSELNLSSLELGDSALYFCASSKTGGSETQYFGPGTRLLVL.

This chain uses TRBV10-3 with TRBJ1-3; D gene ambiguous. V dropped 8 bases and J dropped 6 bases, with 14 bases sitting between them. The CDR3 length is 13 residues. Looked up from germline, CDR1 is ENHRY and CDR2 is SYGVKD. As DNA, the CDR3 is TGTGCCATCTCTCCTACTCAGGAAAACACCATATATTTT. This sequence encodes CAISPTQENTIYF.

The chain has TRBV6-6 and TRBJ2-7; D is possibly TRBD1 (6 bases). CDR1 MNHNY and CDR2 SVGAGI come from the germline V gene (reference sequence). The length of the CDR3 is 14 residues. The V gene lost 5 bases and the J gene lost 0 bases, with 11 bases spanning the gap. The CDR3: CASSRQERSYEQYF. For the CDR3, the DNA is TGTGCCAGCAGTCGACAGGAGCGCTCCTACGAGCAGTACTTC.

The V gene is TRBV18, the J gene TRBJ2-7, with TRBD2 matching 14 bases. CDR1 is KGHSH and CDR2 is LQKENI in the germline V gene. The V segment lost 6 bases and the J segment 2 bases; nucleotides outside the gene matches: 12. The CDR3 loop spans 18 amino acids. CDR3 loop: CASSAGTSGSSGTYEQYF. CDR3 nucleotide sequence: TGTGCCAGCTCGGCCGGGACTAGCGGGAGCTCGGGGACCTACGAGCAGTACTTC. The whole variable domain, filled in from reference TRBV18 and TRBJ2-7, reads NAGVMQNPRHLVRRRGQEARLRCSPMKGHSHVYWYRQLPEEGLKFMVYLQKENIIDESGMPKERFSAEFPKEGPSILRIQQVVRGDSAAYFCASSAGTSGSSGTYEQYFGPGTRLTVT.

The chain combines TRBV11-3 with TRBJ2-3; TRBD1 or TRBD2 may be the D gene (5 bases each). Germline CDR1 and CDR2: SGHNT and YENEEA. The V gene lost 5 bases and the J gene lost 4 bases, with 16 bases spanning the gap. This CDR3 spans 15 amino acids. CDR3 bases: TGTGCCAGCAGCACAGGACTCGGCGGACCAGATACGCAGTATTTT. Amino acids: CASSTGLGGPDTQYF. Together with reference TRBV11-3 and TRBJ2-3, the CDR3 gives the full variable domain: EAGVVQSPRYKIIEKKQPVAFWCNPISGHNTLYWYLQNLGQGPELLIRYENEEAVDDSQLPKDRFSAERLKGVDSTLKIQPAELGDSAVYLCASSTGLGGPDTQYFGPGTRLTVL.

The chain employs TRBV5-1 and TRBJ1-1; tentative D call: TRBD1 (5 bases). Germline lookup yields CDR1 SGHRS and CDR2 YFSETQ. Between the trimmed V and J ends, which lost 0 bases and 1 base, there was a span of 7 bases. The CDR3 contains 14 residues. The CDR3 region is CASSLAGPNTEAFF. CDR3 DNA sequence: TGCGCCAGCAGCTTGGCAGGGCCGAACACTGAAGCTTTCTTT. Complete variable domain (other parts from reference TRBV5-1 and TRBJ1-1): KAGVTQTPRYLIKTRGQQVTLSCSPISGHRSVSWYQQTPGQGLQFLFEYFSETQRNKGNFPGRFSGRQFSNSRSEMNVSTLELGDSALYLCASSLAGPNTEAFFGQGTRLTVV.

This chain joins TRBV27 and TRBJ2-7; D unclear. Trimming shortened V by 8 bases and J by 3 bases, and 20 bases separated the two germline ends. The CDR3 is 15 amino acids. Per the germline V gene, CDR1 is MNHEY and CDR2 is SMNVEV (reference sequence). CDR3 loop: CASGSSSRSGYEQYF. The CDR3 DNA is TGTGCCAGCGGTTCCTCCAGCCGGAGTGGCTACGAGCAGTACTTC.

This chain uses TRBV29-1 with TRBJ2-1; possibly TRBD2 for D (6 bases). The V and J ends lost 7 bases and 10 bases respectively, with 26 bases between them. Germline V gene lookup returns CDR1 SQVTM and CDR2 ANQGSEA. CDR3 length equals 15 residues. The chain's CDR3 is CSAGGLGRERREQFF. DNA for the CDR3: TGCAGCGCTGGCGGGCTTGGACGGGAGCGTAGAGAGCAGTTCTTC.

The V and J genes are TRBV14 and TRBJ2-7, with D tentatively TRBD1 (5 bases). V gave up 4 bases and J gave up 4 bases, with 26 bases separating them. CDR3 length: 18 amino acids. Germline CDR1 SGHDN, CDR2 FVKESK. CDR3 region: CASSLGVWFGTTGYEQYF. The CDR3 coding sequence is TGTGCCAGCAGCCTAGGGGTATGGTTCGGAACGACCGGTTACGAGCAGTACTTC. Looking up the rest from reference TRBV14 and TRBJ2-7 gives the full variable domain: EAGVTQFPSHSVIEKGQTVTLRCDPISGHDNLYWYRRVMGKEIKFLLHFVKESKQDESGMPNNRFLAERTGGTYSTLKVQPAELEDSGVYFCASSLGVWFGTTGYEQYFGPGTRLTVT.

The chain links TRBV5-1 to TRBJ2-1; D might be TRBD1 (7 bases). Per the germline V gene, CDR1 is SGHRS and CDR2 is YFSETQ. Trimming removed 3 bases from V and 0 bases from J, with 10 bases in between. The CDR3 has 15 residues. The CDR3 nucleotides read TGCGCCAGCAGCTCGGGGGACAGCTCCTACAATGAGCAGTTCTTC. It specifies CASSSGDSSYNEQFF.

Regarding this clone: At one boundary the junction diverges from the germline segment, which might be a read error. The chain is built from TRBV4-2 and TRBJ2-7; 12 nucleotides agree with TRBD2. This CDR3 is 14 amino acids long. Germline-derived CDR1 and CDR2 are LGHNA and YNFKEQ. The CDR3 loop is CASSQELAGGSPNF. The CDR3 region has the DNA TGTGCCAGCAGCCAAGAACTAGCGGGGGGATCCCCGAACTTC.

This rearrangement joins TRBV4-1 to TRBJ1-2; 10 nucleotides line up with TRBD1. Looked up from germline, CDR1 is MGHRA and CDR2 is YSYEKL. V lost 4 bases, J lost 0 bases, and 17 bases stayed unmatched. The CDR3 has 20 residues. The CDR3 region is CASSRTMTGGLVRANYGYTF. The CDR3 DNA sequence: TGCGCCAGCAGCCGCACGATGACAGGGGGCCTTGTAAGAGCTAACTATGGCTACACCTTC.

This sequence joins TRBV19 and TRBJ2-3; 9 nucleotides agree with TRBD2. Germline CDR1 and CDR2: LNHDA and SQIVND (reference sequence). The CDR3 is 16 amino acids. V lost 5 bases, J lost 8 bases, and 14 bases stayed unmatched. The CDR3 DNA reads as TGTGCCAGTAGTCCCGCGGCGGCGGGAGGGCTGGGTACGCAGTATTTT. Translated, it gives CASSPAAAGGLGTQYF.

V is TRBV6-1 and J is TRBJ2-3; D is possibly TRBD1 or TRBD2 (6 bases each). Germline values: CDR1 MNHNS, CDR2 SASEGT. CDR3 length equals 15 residues. Between the trimmed V and J ends, which lost 6 bases and 4 bases, there was a span of 17 bases. The CDR3 coding sequence is TGTGCCAGCAGGCCCGAGAGGGGGGATCCAGATACGCAGTATTTT. Protein product: CASRPERGDPDTQYF.

This rearrangement joins TRBV6-6 to TRBJ2-3, with 7 bases matching TRBD1. With 4 bases clipped from V and 13 bases from J, the junction kept 8 bases outside the gene matches. The CDR3 has 12 residues. Germline loops: CDR1 MNHNY, CDR2 SVGAGI (reference sequence). In DNA, the CDR3 is TGTGCCAGCAGTTCTAGGGGGCCTGTTGAGTATTTT. Amino acid sequence: CASSSRGPVEYF.

A single count supports this clone. The chain carries TRBV4-1 and TRBJ1-3, with 7 bases identical to TRBD1. CDR1 and CDR2 from the germline V gene are MGHRA and YSYEKL. The CDR3 has 16 amino acids. The V segment lost 2 bases and the J segment 4 bases; nucleotides outside the gene matches: 8. This CDR3 reads CASSQSAGGIGNTIYF. For the CDR3, the DNA is TGCGCCAGCAGCCAATCCGCAGGGGGGATCGGAAACACCATATATTTT.

The V and J genes are TRBV28 and TRBJ1-4; 8 nucleotides line up with TRBD1. The CDR3 extends over 17 amino acids. Germline CDR1 and CDR2: MDHEN and SYDVKM. J was trimmed by 5 bases and V by 7 bases; bases with no gene match: 15. The CDR3 nucleotides are TGTGCCAGCACGAACTACTTCCGGGACAGGCTAAATGAAAAACTGTTTTTT. Residues: CASTNYFRDRLNEKLFF.

The chain combines TRBV28 with TRBJ1-5, with 7 bases fitting TRBD1. Germline trimming cut 5 bases from V and 7 bases from J; bases unmatched to any gene: 11. This CDR3 comprises 15 residues. Germline V gene sequence: CDR1 MDHEN, CDR2 SYDVKM. DNA for the CDR3: TGTGCCAGCAGTAGGGGGCAGGGTGACGGGCAGCCCCAGCATTTT. Translation gives CASSRGQGDGQPQHF.

The rearrangement joins TRBV27 to TRBJ1-2; D remains ambiguous. The CDR3 is made up of 14 amino acids. Trimming cost V 3 bases and J 5 bases, with 13 bases left between them. CDR1 and CDR2 from the germline V gene are MNHEY and SMNVEV (reference sequence). The CDR3 protein is CASSFLGRGYGYTF. The CDR3 DNA follows: TGTGCCAGCAGTTTCTTGGGGAGAGGGTATGGCTACACCTTC.

The V call is TRBV28, the J call TRBJ1-2; D unclear. Trimming took off 4 bases at V and 2 bases at J, with 8 bases between the two ends. The CDR3 spans 13 residues. The germline V gene encodes CDR1 MDHEN and CDR2 SYDVKM. The DNA for the CDR3 is TGTGCCAGCAGTTCGTCCGGGAACTATGGCTACACCTTC. It codes for CASSSSGNYGYTF.

This chain joins TRBV28 and TRBJ1-2; a possible D gene is TRBD1 (6 bases). This CDR3 is built from 14 residues. V lost 3 bases to trimming and J lost 3 bases, with 11 bases between them. Looked up from germline, CDR1 is MDHEN and CDR2 is SYDVKM. The CDR3 loop reads CASSLGGRDYGYTF. The CDR3 DNA follows: TGTGCCAGCAGTTTGGGGGGGCGGGACTATGGCTACACCTTC.

On this clone: The same CDR3 arises from other DNA sequences in this sample as well. V and J are TRBV5-1 and TRBJ1-5; D unclear. Looked up from germline, CDR1 is SGHRS and CDR2 is YFSETQ. V lost 0 bases and J 4 bases, leaving 11 bases between the germline ends. The CDR3 covers 15 residues. In nucleotides, the CDR3 is TGCGCCAGCAGCTTGGCGCCAGGTTCTAATCAGCCCCAGCATTTT. Its protein is CASSLAPGSNQPQHF.